The source of this T cell receptor beta chain is a study of T cells in Graves' hyperthyroidism and ophthalmopathy. This clonotype is a singleton in its sample. The target antigen is unknown. Graves' hyperthyroidism without ophthalmopathy progression within 18 months was termed stable. Patients showing uncontrolled infection, other autoimmune disease, pregnancy or lactation were ineligible. Orbital computed tomography and thyroid ultrasound, together with serum TRAb and thyroxine and clinical symptoms, were used for diagnoses. TCR beta CDR3 sequences were amplified from RNA transcripts. HTBI primers were employed in a first-round RT-PCR of the TCR CDR3. TCRdb re-derived calls from the multiplex PCR reads in MiXCR, one entry per CDR3 protein. The sample has some 560,000 distinct CDR3 sequences; around 13% are singletons. Findings and caveats of the study: Researchers found most expanded thyroid clonotypes above 0.001 in blood as well.

The germline V gene encodes CDR1 MGHRA and CDR2 YSYEKL. Between the trimmed V and J ends, which lost 0 bases and 2 bases, there was a span of 11 bases. The CDR3 has 15 residues. The chain joins TRBV4-1 to TRBJ2-7; possible D gene TRBD2, 6 bases. The sequencing input was blood. This sequence was found in a woman aged 40 to 50 with Graves' hyperthyroidism. CDR3 nucleotides: TGCGCCAGCAGCCAAGAAGCTAGCGCTACCTACGAGCAGTACTTC. This sequence encodes CASSQEASATYEQYF.